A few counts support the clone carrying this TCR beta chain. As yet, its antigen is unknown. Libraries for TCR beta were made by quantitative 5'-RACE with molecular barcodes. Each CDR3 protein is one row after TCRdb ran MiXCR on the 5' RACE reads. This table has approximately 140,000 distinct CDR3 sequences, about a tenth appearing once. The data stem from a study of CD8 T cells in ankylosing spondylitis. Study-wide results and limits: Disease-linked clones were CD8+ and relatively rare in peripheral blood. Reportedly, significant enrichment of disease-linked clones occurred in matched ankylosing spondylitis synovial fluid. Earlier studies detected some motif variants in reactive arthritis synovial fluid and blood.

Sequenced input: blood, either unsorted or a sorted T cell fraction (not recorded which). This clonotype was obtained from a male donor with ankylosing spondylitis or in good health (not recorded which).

CDR3 sequence: CASRDLQNTEAFF. The CDR3, as DNA: TGTGCCAGCAGAGATCTTCAAAACACTGAAGCTTTCTTT. The J gene is TRBJ1-1, the V gene TRBV12-3 or TRBV12-4; D remains unclear. The length of the CDR3 is 13 residues. V lost 6 bases and J lost 2, with 10 bases in between.